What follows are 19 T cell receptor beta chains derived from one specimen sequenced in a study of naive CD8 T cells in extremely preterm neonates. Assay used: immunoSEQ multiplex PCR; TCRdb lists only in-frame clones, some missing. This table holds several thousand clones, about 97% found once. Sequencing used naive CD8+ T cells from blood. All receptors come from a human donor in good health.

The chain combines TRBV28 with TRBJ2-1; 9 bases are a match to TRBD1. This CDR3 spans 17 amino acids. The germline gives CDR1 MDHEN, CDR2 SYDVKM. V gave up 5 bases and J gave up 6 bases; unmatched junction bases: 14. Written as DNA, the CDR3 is TGTGCCAGCAGTCTTCTGGACAGGGGTTCAACCACCAATGAGCAGTTCTTC. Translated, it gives CASSLLDRGSTTNEQFF.

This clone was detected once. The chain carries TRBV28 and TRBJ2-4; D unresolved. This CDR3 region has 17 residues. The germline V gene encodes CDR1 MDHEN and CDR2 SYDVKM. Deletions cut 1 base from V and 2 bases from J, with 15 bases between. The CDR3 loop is CASSLSVAGATKNIQYF. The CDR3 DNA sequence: TGTGCCAGCAGTTTATCTGTGGCCGGAGCAACCAAAAACATTCAGTACTTC.

The CDR3 is CASSQEGRITDTQYF. The CDR3 nucleotides read TGTGCCAGCAGCCAAGAGGGCCGGATCACAGATACGCAGTATTTT. The chain is built from TRBV4-2 and TRBJ2-3; D call uncertain. V lost 0 bases to trimming and J lost 2 bases, with 9 bases between them. CDR1 is LGHNA, CDR2 YNFKEQ, per germline. The CDR3 consists of 15 residues.

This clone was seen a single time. CDR3 nucleotides: TGTGCCAGTACGCCTAACGTGGGAGTACTCCAAGAGACCCAGTACTTC. Translating gives CASTPNVGVLQETQYF. The chain recombines TRBV19 with TRBJ2-5; possibly TRBD2 for D (5 bases). The V gene lost 7 bases and the J gene lost 1 base, with 19 bases spanning the gap. Germline CDR1 is LNHDA and CDR2 is SQIVND (reference sequence). The CDR3 contains 16 residues.

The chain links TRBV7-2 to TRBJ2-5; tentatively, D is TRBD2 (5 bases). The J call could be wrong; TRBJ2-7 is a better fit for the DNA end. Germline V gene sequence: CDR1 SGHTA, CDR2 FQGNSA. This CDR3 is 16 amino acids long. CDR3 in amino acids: CASSLVSHTSSYEQYF. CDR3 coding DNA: TGTGCCAGCAGCTTAGTCAGCCATACTAGCTCCTACGAGCAGTACTTC.

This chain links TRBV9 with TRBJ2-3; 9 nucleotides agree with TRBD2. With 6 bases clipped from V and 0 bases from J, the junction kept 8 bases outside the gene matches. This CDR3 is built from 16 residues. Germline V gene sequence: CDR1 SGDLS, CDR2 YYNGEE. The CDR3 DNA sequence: TGTGCCAGCACACTAGGACTAGCGAAAAGCACAGATACGCAGTATTTT. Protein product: CASTLGLAKSTDTQYF.

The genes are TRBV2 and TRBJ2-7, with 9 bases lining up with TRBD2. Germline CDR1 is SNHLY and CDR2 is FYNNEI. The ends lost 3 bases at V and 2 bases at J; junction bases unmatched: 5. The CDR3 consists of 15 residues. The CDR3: CASSDSIAGAYEQYF. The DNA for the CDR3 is TGTGCCAGCAGTGATTCGATAGCGGGGGCCTACGAGCAGTACTTC.

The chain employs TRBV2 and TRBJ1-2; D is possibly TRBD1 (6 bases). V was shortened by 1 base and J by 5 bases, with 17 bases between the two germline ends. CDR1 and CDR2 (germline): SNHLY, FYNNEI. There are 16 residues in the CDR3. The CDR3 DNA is TGTGCCAGCAGTGAAGGCAGGGCAGGGGTACGGTATGGCTACACCTTC. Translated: CASSEGRAGVRYGYTF.

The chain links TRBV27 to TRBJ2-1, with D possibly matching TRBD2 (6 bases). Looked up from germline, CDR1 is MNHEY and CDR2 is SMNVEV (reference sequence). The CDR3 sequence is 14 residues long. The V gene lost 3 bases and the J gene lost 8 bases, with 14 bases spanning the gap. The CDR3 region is CASSLGYLADEQFF. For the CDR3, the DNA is TGTGCCAGCAGTTTGGGGTATTTAGCGGATGAGCAGTTCTTC.

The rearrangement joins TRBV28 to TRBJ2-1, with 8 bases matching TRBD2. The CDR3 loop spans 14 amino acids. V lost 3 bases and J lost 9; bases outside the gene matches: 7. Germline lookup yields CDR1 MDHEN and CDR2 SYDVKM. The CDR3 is CASSFKRGTSEQFF. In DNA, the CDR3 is TGTGCCAGCAGTTTTAAGCGGGGGACGAGTGAGCAGTTCTTC.

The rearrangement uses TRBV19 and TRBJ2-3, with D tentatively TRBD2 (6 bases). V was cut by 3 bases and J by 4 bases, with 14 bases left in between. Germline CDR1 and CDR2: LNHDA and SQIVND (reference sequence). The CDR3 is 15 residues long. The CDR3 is CASSIGGAAADTQYF. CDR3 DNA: TGTGCCAGTAGTATCGGGGGAGCCGCGGCAGATACGCAGTATTTT.

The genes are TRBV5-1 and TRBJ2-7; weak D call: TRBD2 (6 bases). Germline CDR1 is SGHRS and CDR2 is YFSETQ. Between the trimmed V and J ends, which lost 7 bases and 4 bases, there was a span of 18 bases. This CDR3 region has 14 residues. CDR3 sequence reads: CASRSSGTGYEQYF. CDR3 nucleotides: TGCGCCAGCCGCTCATCCGGGACTGGATACGAGCAGTACTTC.

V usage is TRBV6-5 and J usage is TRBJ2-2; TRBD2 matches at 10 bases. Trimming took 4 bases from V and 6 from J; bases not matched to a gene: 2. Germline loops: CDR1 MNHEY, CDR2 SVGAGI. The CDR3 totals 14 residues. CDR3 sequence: CASSLTSGPGELFF. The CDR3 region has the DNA TGTGCCAGCAGTTTGACTAGCGGGCCCGGGGAGCTGTTTTTT.

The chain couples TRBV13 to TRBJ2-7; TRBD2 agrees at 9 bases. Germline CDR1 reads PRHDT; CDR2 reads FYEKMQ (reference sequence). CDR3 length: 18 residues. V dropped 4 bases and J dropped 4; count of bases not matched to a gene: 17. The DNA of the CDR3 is TGTGCCAGCAGCTCCCGCATTATGGTGGGTAGCGGGAGTTACGAGCAGTACTTC. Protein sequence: CASSSRIMVGSGSYEQYF.

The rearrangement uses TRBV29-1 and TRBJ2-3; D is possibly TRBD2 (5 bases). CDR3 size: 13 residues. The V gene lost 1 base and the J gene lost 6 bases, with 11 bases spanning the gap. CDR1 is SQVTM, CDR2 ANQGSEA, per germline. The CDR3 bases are TGCAGCGTTGAAGGGACTTGGTCGGATACGCAGTATTTT. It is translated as CSVEGTWSDTQYF.

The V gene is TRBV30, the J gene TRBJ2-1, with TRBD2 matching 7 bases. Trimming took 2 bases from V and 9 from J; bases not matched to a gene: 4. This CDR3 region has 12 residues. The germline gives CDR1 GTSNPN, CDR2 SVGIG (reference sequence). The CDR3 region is CAWSSTSREQFF. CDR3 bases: TGTGCCTGGAGTTCGACTAGCCGTGAGCAGTTCTTC.

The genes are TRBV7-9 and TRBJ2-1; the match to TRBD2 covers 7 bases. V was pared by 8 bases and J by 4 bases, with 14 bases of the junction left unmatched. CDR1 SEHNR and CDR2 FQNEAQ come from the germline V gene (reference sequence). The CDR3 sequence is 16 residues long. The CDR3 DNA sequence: TGTGCCAGCGACAAAGCCCGGCTAGCGGAGTACAATGAGCAGTTCTTC. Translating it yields CASDKARLAEYNEQFF.

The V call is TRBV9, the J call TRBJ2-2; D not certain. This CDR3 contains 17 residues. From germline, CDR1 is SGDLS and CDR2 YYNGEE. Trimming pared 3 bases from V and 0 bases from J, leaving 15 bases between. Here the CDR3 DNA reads TGTGCCAGCAGCGGCCCCCGGCAGGCCACGAACACCGGGGAGCTGTTTTTT. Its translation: CASSGPRQATNTGELFF.

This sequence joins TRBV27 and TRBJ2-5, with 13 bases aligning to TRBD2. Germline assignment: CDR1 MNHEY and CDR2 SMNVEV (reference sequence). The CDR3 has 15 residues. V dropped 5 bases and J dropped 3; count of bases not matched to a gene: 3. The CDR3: CASSRGTSGKETQYF. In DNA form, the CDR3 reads TGTGCCAGCAGTCGCGGGACTAGCGGGAAAGAGACCCAGTACTTC.